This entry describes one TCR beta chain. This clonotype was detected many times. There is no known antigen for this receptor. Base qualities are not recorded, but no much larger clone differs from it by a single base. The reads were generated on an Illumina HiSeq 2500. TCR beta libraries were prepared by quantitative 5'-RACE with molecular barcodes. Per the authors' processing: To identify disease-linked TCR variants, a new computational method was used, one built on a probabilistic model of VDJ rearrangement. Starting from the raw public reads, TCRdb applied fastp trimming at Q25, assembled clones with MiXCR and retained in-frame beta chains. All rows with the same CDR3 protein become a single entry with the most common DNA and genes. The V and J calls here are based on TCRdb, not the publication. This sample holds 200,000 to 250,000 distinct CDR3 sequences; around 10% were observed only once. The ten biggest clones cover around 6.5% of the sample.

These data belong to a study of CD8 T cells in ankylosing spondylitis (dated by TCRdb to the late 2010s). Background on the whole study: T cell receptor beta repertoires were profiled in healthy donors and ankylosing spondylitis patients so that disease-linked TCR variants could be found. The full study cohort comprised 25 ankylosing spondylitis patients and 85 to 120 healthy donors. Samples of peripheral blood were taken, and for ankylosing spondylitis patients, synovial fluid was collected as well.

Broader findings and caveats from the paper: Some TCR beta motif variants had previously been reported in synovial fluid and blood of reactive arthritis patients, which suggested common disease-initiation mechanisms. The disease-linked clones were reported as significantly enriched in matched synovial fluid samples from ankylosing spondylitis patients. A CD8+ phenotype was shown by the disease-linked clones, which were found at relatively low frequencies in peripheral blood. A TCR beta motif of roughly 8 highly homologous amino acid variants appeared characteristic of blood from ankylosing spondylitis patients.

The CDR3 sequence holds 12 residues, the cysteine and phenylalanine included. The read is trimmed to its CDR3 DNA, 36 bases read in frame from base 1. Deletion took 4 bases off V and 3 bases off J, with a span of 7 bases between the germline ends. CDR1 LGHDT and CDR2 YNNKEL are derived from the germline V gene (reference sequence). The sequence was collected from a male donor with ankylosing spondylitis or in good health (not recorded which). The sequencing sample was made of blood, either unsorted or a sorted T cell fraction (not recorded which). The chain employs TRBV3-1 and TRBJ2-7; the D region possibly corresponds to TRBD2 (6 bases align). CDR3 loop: CASSPGLYEQYF. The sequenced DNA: TGTGCCAGCAGCCCGGGACTCTACGAGCAGTACTTC.